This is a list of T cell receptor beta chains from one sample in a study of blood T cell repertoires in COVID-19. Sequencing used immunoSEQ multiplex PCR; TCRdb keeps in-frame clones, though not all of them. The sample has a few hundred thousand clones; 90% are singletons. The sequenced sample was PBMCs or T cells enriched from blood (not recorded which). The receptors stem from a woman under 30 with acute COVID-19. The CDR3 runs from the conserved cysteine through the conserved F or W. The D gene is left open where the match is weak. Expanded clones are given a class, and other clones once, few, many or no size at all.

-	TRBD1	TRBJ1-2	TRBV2	TGTGCCAGCAGTGAATTCGGACAGGTTTACAACAACTATGGCTACACCTTC	CASSEFGQVYNNYGYTF
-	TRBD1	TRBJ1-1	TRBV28	TGTGCCAGCAGTGCTACAGGGGATAGCACTGAAGCTTTCTTT	CASSATGDSTEAFF
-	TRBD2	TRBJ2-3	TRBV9	TGTGCCAGCAGCCCACAATCGGAGCCGGGAGGGGCCGATACGCAGTATTTT	CASSPQSEPGGADTQYF
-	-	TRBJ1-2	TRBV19	TGTGCCAGTAGTATCGGCGGAGCTAACTATGGCTACACCTTC	CASSIGGANYGYTF
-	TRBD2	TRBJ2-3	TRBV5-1	TGCGCCAGCAGCCTTGGACTAGCGGGAGCGGCACAGGCAGATACGCAGTATTTT	CASSLGLAGAAQADTQYF
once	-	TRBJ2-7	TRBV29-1	TGCAGCGTCGGACATTCCTACGAGCAGTACTTC	CSVGHSYEQYF
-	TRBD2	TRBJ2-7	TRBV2	TGTGCCAGCAGCCCGACTAGCGGGAAGTCCTACGAGCAGTACTTC	CASSPTSGKSYEQYF
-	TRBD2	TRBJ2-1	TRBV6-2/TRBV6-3	TGTGCCAGCAGTTCAGTGACTAGCGGGAGTGATGAGCAGTTCTTC	CASSSVTSGSDEQFF
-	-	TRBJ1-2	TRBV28	TGTGCCAGCAGTTTAACAGCGGAGATTTATGGCTACACCTTC	CASSLTAEIYGYTF
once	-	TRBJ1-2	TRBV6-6	TGTGCCAGCAGTTACTCGGGGGCCACCTTC	CASSYSGATF
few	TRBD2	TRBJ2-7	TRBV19	TGTGCCAGTAGTGCCAGGGAGGGATCCTACGAGCAGTACTTC	CASSAREGSYEQYF
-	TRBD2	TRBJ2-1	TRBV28	TGTGCCAGTTCCTACCCGGGGACTAGCGGGGTTAATGAGCAGTTCTTC	CASSYPGTSGVNEQFF
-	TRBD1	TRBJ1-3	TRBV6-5	TGTGCCAGCGGGACAGGGGAAAACTCTGGAAACACCATATATTTT	CASGTGENSGNTIYF
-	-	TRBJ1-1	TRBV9	TGTGCCAGCACCTTGACAGAAAGGAACACTGAAGCTTTCTTT	CASTLTERNTEAFF
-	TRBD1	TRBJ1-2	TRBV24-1	TGTGCCACCAGTGACCCAACCACAGGGGACTATGGCTACACCTTC	CATSDPTTGDYGYTF
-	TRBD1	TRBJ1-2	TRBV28	TGTGCCAGCAGTTCGCCGGGACAGGGGAGGTCCTATGGCTACACCTTC	CASSSPGQGRSYGYTF
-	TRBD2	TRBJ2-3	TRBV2	TGTGCCAGCACTAGCGGGAGGCGGGCAGATACGCAGTATTTT	CASTSGRRADTQYF